These 20 T cell receptor beta chains were all obtained from the same sample, sequenced in a study of cytomegalovirus exposure and HLA in healthy donors. TCRdb's table, derived via immunoSEQ multiplex PCR, lists solely in-frame clones and lacks some. The sample lists around 250,000 clones; 90% were seen once. The sequenced sample consisted of PBMCs. The receptors were gathered from a woman aged 25 to 39 in good health and CMV-seronegative.

The J gene is TRBJ2-7, the V gene TRBV5-1; D call uncertain. Trimming stripped 0 bases from V and 2 bases from J, with 9 bases between. The CDR3 totals 14 residues. Germline assignment: CDR1 SGHRS and CDR2 YFSETQ. CDR3 loop: CASSLGLGPYEQYF. The CDR3, as DNA: TGCGCCAGCAGCTTGGGGTTAGGGCCCTACGAGCAGTACTTC. The full variable domain, with the rest looked up from reference TRBV5-1 and TRBJ2-7, is KAGVTQTPRYLIKTRGQQVTLSCSPISGHRSVSWYQQTPGQGLQFLFEYFSETQRNKGNFPGRFSGRQFSNSRSEMNVSTLELGDSALYLCASSLGLGPYEQYFGPGTRLTVT.

This chain connects TRBV15 to TRBJ2-7; TRBD2 agrees at 8 bases. This CDR3 has 14 residues. Germline V gene lookup returns CDR1 LNHNV and CDR2 YYDKDF (reference sequence). V dropped 3 bases and J dropped 5; count of bases not matched to a gene: 6. Here the CDR3 DNA reads TGTGCCACCAGCAGGCCGGGAGGGCCGAACGAGCAGTACTTC. Protein product: CATSRPGGPNEQYF.

The CDR3 DNA reads as TGTGCCAGCAGCTATGCCTCCAATGAGCAGTTCTTC. This sequence encodes CASSYASNEQFF. The chain couples TRBV7-9 to TRBJ2-1; D is undetermined. CDR3 size: 12 residues. Trimming took off 4 bases at V and 6 bases at J, with 7 bases between the two ends. Germline CDR1 SEHNR, CDR2 FQNEAQ (reference sequence).

The chain recombines TRBV11-2 with TRBJ2-3; 7 bases match TRBD1. The V segment lost 1 base and the J segment 4 bases; nucleotides outside the gene matches: 5. This CDR3 comprises 15 residues. CDR1 and CDR2 from the germline V gene are SGHAT and FQNNGV. The CDR3 sequence: CASSLVAGGADTQYF. The CDR3 DNA reads as TGTGCCAGCAGCTTAGTGGCAGGGGGAGCAGATACGCAGTATTTT.

The genes are TRBV6-6 and TRBJ2-5, with no clear D. With 0 bases removed from V and 5 bases from J, the gap between germline ends came to 10 bases. The CDR3 length is 14 residues. Germline values: CDR1 MNHNY, CDR2 SVGAGI (reference sequence). The CDR3 loop reads CASSYSGEGETQYF. As DNA, the CDR3 is TGTGCCAGCAGTTACTCTGGGGAAGGCGAGACCCAGTACTTC.

The chain uses TRBV27 and TRBJ2-7; 8 bases agree with TRBD1. V trimming: 4 bases; J trimming: 5 bases; junction bases outside the gene matches: 4. The V gene's germline CDR1 is MNHEY and CDR2 SMNVEV (reference sequence). The CDR3 has 13 amino acids. CDR3 loop: CASSSRTGHEQYF. The CDR3 region has the DNA TGTGCCAGCAGTTCACGGACAGGGCACGAGCAGTACTTC.

The chain uses TRBV4-3 and TRBJ1-2; D unresolved. V gave up 1 base and J gave up 7 bases, with 16 bases separating them. This CDR3 region has 15 residues. Germline V gives CDR1 LGHNA, CDR2 YSLEER. CDR3 coding DNA: TGCGCCAGCAGCCAAGGTACGCGGCAGGTATCTGGCTACACCTTC. Translating it yields CASSQGTRQVSGYTF.

This sequence joins TRBV5-4 and TRBJ1-2; 10 nucleotides agree with TRBD1. Unmatched junction bases numbered 5, after V lost 4 bases and J lost 8 bases. Germline V lookup: CDR1 SGHNT, CDR2 YYREEE (reference sequence). The CDR3 runs 13 residues. The CDR3 here is CASSPDRGRGYTF. For the CDR3, the DNA is TGTGCCAGCAGCCCCGACAGGGGGCGAGGCTACACCTTC.

The V call is TRBV4-2, the J call TRBJ2-5; 8 bases line up with TRBD1. Per germline, CDR1 LGHNA and CDR2 YNFKEQ. There are 14 residues in the CDR3. V shed 1 base, J shed 6 bases, and the junction held 4 bases outside the gene matches. DNA for the CDR3: TGTGCCAGCAGCCAAGCAGGGGGCGGGAAGACCCAGTACTTC. Its translation: CASSQAGGGKTQYF.

The chain uses TRBV27 and TRBJ2-7; D gene ambiguous. The ends were cut back, 2 bases at V and 4 bases at J, with 12 bases in the middle. This CDR3 is built from 14 residues. CDR1 is MNHEY and CDR2 is SMNVEV in the germline V gene (reference sequence). The CDR3 DNA reads as TGTGCCAGCAGTTTACGGGCCCTGGGGTACGAGCAGTACTTC. Its protein product is CASSLRALGYEQYF.

The chain joins TRBV6-6 to TRBJ2-5; TRBD1 agrees at 7 bases. Germline CDR1 reads MNHNY; CDR2 reads SVGAGI (reference sequence). CDR3 length: 14 residues. V gave up 6 bases and J gave up 6 bases; unmatched junction bases: 10. The CDR3 sequence: CASSPTGTEQTQYF. The CDR3 bases are TGTGCCAGCAGCCCGACAGGGACGGAGCAGACCCAGTACTTC.

This clone came up once. The genes are TRBV7-2 and TRBJ2-7, with 8 nucleotides matching TRBD1. The CDR3 consists of 15 residues. V lost 5 bases, J lost 4 bases, and 10 bases stayed unmatched. CDR1 and CDR2 from the germline V gene are SGHTA and FQGNSA. CDR3 loop: CASSQGQGHYYEQYF. For the CDR3, the DNA is TGTGCCAGCAGCCAAGGACAGGGCCATTATTACGAGCAGTACTTC.

The chain employs TRBV29-1 and TRBJ2-1, with TRBD1 matching 8 bases. The germline CDR1 and CDR2 sequences are SQVTM and ANQGSEA. The CDR3 runs 14 residues. The ends lost 6 bases at V and 7 bases at J; junction bases unmatched: 11. The CDR3 bases are TGCAGCGTCCAGGTTCAGGGGGCGGTTAATGAGCAGTTCTTC. Protein: CSVQVQGAVNEQFF.

The chain uses TRBV27 and TRBJ1-1; perhaps TRBD1 as D (6 bases). The V end was cut by 5 bases, the J end by 4 bases, with 11 bases between. This CDR3 is 13 amino acids long. The V gene's germline CDR1 is MNHEY and CDR2 SMNVEV (reference sequence). The CDR3 reads CASSDIRGTEAFF. In DNA, the CDR3 is TGTGCCAGCAGTGACATCAGGGGCACTGAAGCTTTCTTT.

The J gene is TRBJ1-5, the V gene TRBV15, with unresolved D. Germline-derived CDR1 and CDR2 are LNHNV and YYDKDF (reference sequence). The germline V and J ends were trimmed by 5 bases and 2 bases, with 16 bases remaining between them. The CDR3 sequence is 16 residues long. CDR3 sequence reads: CATSPDRVFRNQPQHF. The DNA for the CDR3 is TGTGCCACCAGCCCCGATCGGGTTTTTCGCAATCAGCCCCAGCATTTT.

This sequence joins TRBV15 and TRBJ2-7; 10 bases are a match to TRBD2. With V trimmed by 2 bases and J by 3 bases, 10 bases remained unmatched. Germline V CDR1 and CDR2: LNHNV, YYDKDF (reference sequence). The length of the CDR3 is 17 residues. The DNA of the CDR3 is TGTGCCACCAGCAGACTGCCGGGACTAGCGAATGACTACGAGCAGTACTTC. Amino acid sequence: CATSRLPGLANDYEQYF.

The chain carries TRBV29-1 and TRBJ2-7; TRBD1 might be the D (5 bases). Germline V gives CDR1 SQVTM, CDR2 ANQGSEA. There are 15 residues in the CDR3. Trimming removed 2 bases at V and 2 bases at J, with 16 bases between. The CDR3 bases are TGCAGCGTTGAACTCCCGGCGACAGCTCCCTACGAGCAGTACTTC. It specifies CSVELPATAPYEQYF.

The rearrangement links TRBV5-1 to TRBJ2-5; either TRBD1 or TRBD2 may supply D (5 bases each). Germline CDR1 is SGHRS and CDR2 is YFSETQ. The V end was cut by 4 bases, the J end by 1 base, with 17 bases between. The CDR3 runs 16 residues. The DNA for the CDR3 is TGCGCCAGCAGCGGGACCCAACTTCTATCCCAAGAGACCCAGTACTTC. Translation gives CASSGTQLLSQETQYF.

The genes are TRBV28 and TRBJ2-7; TRBD1 matches at 9 bases. Losses at the gene ends were 5 bases for V and 4 bases for J; bases not matched to a gene: 12. The CDR3 runs to 16 residues. Looked up from germline, CDR1 is MDHEN and CDR2 is SYDVKM. DNA for the CDR3: TGTGCCAGCAGTGTCATCGGGACAGGGAAGTATTACGAGCAGTACTTC. This translates into CASSVIGTGKYYEQYF.

The chain recombines TRBV2 with TRBJ2-2; no clear D. Germline CDR1 is SNHLY and CDR2 is FYNNEI. The CDR3 has 13 amino acids. With 6 bases removed from V and 5 bases from J, the gap between germline ends came to 10 bases. The DNA of the CDR3 is TGTGCCAGCAGCCCGCACGATACCGGGGAGCTGTTTTTT. As protein: CASSPHDTGELFF.